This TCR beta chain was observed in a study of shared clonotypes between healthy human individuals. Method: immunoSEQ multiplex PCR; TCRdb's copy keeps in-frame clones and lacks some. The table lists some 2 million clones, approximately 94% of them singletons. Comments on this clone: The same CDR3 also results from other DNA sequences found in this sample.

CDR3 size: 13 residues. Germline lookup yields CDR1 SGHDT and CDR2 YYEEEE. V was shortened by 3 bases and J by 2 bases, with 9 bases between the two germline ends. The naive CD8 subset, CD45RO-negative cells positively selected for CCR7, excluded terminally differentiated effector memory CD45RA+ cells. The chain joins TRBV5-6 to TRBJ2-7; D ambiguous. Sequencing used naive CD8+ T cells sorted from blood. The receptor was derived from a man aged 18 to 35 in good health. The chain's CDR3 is CASSSGLTYEQYF. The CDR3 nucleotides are TGTGCCAGCAGCTCCGGTCTAACCTACGAGCAGTACTTC.